This is a list of T cell receptor beta chains from one sample in a study of T cell repertoires in cytomegalovirus infection. Which antigens these TCRs recognize remains unknown. TCRdb processed the reads anew with MiXCR; each CDR3 protein has one entry. The table has about 920,000 distinct CDR3 sequences, 31% seen once. Sequenced here: cultured CD8+ T cells from PBMCs, sampled from culture after CMV antigen stimulation. All receptors come from a human donor in good health (CMV status not recorded). Some clones in this sample may be carry-over from other donors' samples. CDR3s include the opening cysteine and the closing phenylalanine or tryptophan. D genes are given only for firm matches. Rows give clone size only sometimes, using once, few, many, or a class for an expanded clone.

size: many
D: TRBD2
V: TRBV7-2
J: TRBJ2-5
DNA: TGTGCCAGCAGCTTAGGGACTAGCGGACAAGAGACCCAGTACTTC
CDR3: CASSLGTSGQETQYF

size: .
D: .
V: TRBV4-1
J: TRBJ2-3
DNA: TGCGCCAGCAGCCAAGTGGAGGTACGACCAGATACGCAGTATTTT
CDR3: CASSQVEVRPDTQYF

size: .
D: TRBD1
V: TRBV15
J: TRBJ1-2
DNA: TGTGCCACCAGCAGACCGGGACAGGGGGCTTATGGCTACACCTTC
CDR3: CATSRPGQGAYGYTF

size: .
D: .
V: TRBV7-6
J: TRBJ2-1
DNA: TGTGCCAGCAGACACTGGGACAATGAGCAGTTCTTC
CDR3: CASRHWDNEQFF

size: .
D: TRBD1
V: TRBV7-6
J: TRBJ1-4
DNA: TGTGTCAGCAGCGACTCCGGGACAGATGAAAAACTGTTTTTT
CDR3: CVSSDSGTDEKLFF

size: few
D: .
V: TRBV2
J: TRBJ2-5
DNA: TGTGCCAGCTCGGACGTACCCGTCCAAGAGACCCAGTACTTC
CDR3: CASSDVPVQETQYF

size: few
D: .
V: TRBV19
J: TRBJ1-6
DNA: TGTGCCAGTAGTATTCGGGACACCGTAATCTCCCTCCACTTT
CDR3: CASSIRDTVISLHF

size: .
D: .
V: TRBV11-2
J: TRBJ1-1
DNA: TGTGCCAGCAGCTTAGCGCCTCTTCAGGGAAGGACGACTGAAGCTTTCTTT
CDR3: CASSLAPLQGRTTEAFF

size: .
D: TRBD1
V: TRBV20-1
J: TRBJ1-4
DNA: TGCAGTGCTAGAACTCGACAGGGCCCCTTGGCGCTGGAACTGTTTTTT
CDR3: CSARTRQGPLALELFF

size: .
D: .
V: TRBV4-1
J: TRBJ2-1
DNA: TGCGCCAGCAGCCAAGGAGGGAGGGGGAGCTACAATGAGCAGTTCTTC
CDR3: CASSQGGRGSYNEQFF

size: few
D: TRBD2
V: TRBV12-3/TRBV12-4
J: TRBJ2-7
DNA: TGTGCCAGCGGACTAGCGGTATCCTACGAGCAGTACTTC
CDR3: CASGLAVSYEQYF

size: few
D: .
V: TRBV24-1
J: TRBJ2-3
DNA: TGTGCCACCAGTGATGACTCTACTCACCATAGAGATACGCAGTATTTT
CDR3: CATSDDSTHHRDTQYF

size: few
D: .
V: TRBV10-3
J: TRBJ1-1
DNA: TGTGCCATCAGTGAGTGGGGACAGAACACTGAAGCTTTCTTT
CDR3: CAISEWGQNTEAFF

size: few
D: TRBD2
V: TRBV7-7
J: TRBJ2-5
DNA: TGTGCTAGCTCACCGGGACTAGCGGGGGGGCATGAGACCCAGTACTTC
CDR3: CASSPGLAGGHETQYF

size: .
D: .
V: TRBV7-9
J: TRBJ2-1
DNA: TGTGCCAGCAGCCTGGGGACGAGCCCATACAATGAGCAGTTCTTC
CDR3: CASSLGTSPYNEQFF

size: .
D: TRBD2
V: TRBV7-3
J: TRBJ2-5
DNA: TGTGCCAACAGCGAGCCGACTAGCGGTACCCAGTACTTC
CDR3: CANSEPTSGTQYF

size: .
D: .
V: TRBV6-1
J: TRBJ2-2
DNA: TGTGCCAGCAGTGATGACCCCCGGGGGACTAACACCGGGGAGCTGTTTTTT
CDR3: CASSDDPRGTNTGELFF

size: few
D: TRBD1
V: TRBV7-8
J: TRBJ2-3
DNA: TGTGCCAGCAGCCCACACAGGGGGTCCACCGGAGATACGCAGTATTTT
CDR3: CASSPHRGSTGDTQYF

size: .
D: .
V: TRBV12-3/TRBV12-4
J: TRBJ2-2
DNA: TGTGCCAGCAGTTTCAGGCCCACCGGGGAGCTGTTTTTT
CDR3: CASSFRPTGELFF

size: .
D: .
V: TRBV29-1
J: TRBJ2-7
DNA: TGCAGCGCCCGAGTAGGCAGGATGCCCTACGAGCAGTACTTC
CDR3: CSARVGRMPYEQYF

size: few
D: .
V: TRBV20-1
J: TRBJ2-1
DNA: TGCAGTGCTAGAGACAGTTCGAAAAACAATGAGCAGTTCTTC
CDR3: CSARDSSKNNEQFF

size: .
D: TRBD1
V: TRBV7-4
J: TRBJ1-3
DNA: TGTGCCAGCAGCGTGGACAGGAGGAATGGAAACACCATATATTTT
CDR3: CASSVDRRNGNTIYF

size: .
D: .
V: TRBV3-1
J: TRBJ2-7
DNA: TGTGCCAGCAGCCCAGGGTACCTGGTCAATACCTACGAGCAGTACTTC
CDR3: CASSPGYLVNTYEQYF

size: many
D: TRBD1
V: TRBV7-6
J: TRBJ2-7
DNA: TGTGCCAGCAGCGTTGGACAGGGCTACGAGCAGTACTTC
CDR3: CASSVGQGYEQYF

size: .
D: .
V: TRBV19
J: TRBJ1-2
DNA: TGTGCCAGTAGTTTCCAGACGGGTAACTATGGCTACACCTTC
CDR3: CASSFQTGNYGYTF

size: .
D: TRBD1
V: TRBV5-1
J: TRBJ2-2
DNA: TGCGCCAGCGACAGGGACAACACCGGGGAGCTGTTTTTT
CDR3: CASDRDNTGELFF

size: .
D: .
V: TRBV28
J: TRBJ1-4
DNA: TGTGCCAGCACCTATGGCGGAAAACTGTTTTTT
CDR3: CASTYGGKLFF

size: few
D: .
V: TRBV6-5
J: TRBJ2-1
DNA: TGTGCCAGCGGTACAGGGTTTGGTGAGCAGTTCTTC
CDR3: CASGTGFGEQFF

size: .
D: .
V: TRBV12-3/TRBV12-4
J: TRBJ1-5
DNA: TGTGCCAGCAGTTCAAACCTGGAGCCCCAGCATTTT
CDR3: CASSSNLEPQHF

size: few
D: .
V: TRBV11-1
J: TRBJ2-1
DNA: TGTGCCAGCAGCTTAGCGTGGGGCGGGACGAGCTCCTACAATGAGCAGTTCTTC
CDR3: CASSLAWGGTSSYNEQFF

size: few
D: TRBD1
V: TRBV6-1
J: TRBJ2-4
DNA: TGTGCCAGCAGTGAAGATGGGGAGACAGGGTATTTAGCCAAAAACATTCAGTACTTC
CDR3: CASSEDGETGYLAKNIQYF

size: many
D: .
V: TRBV7-8
J: TRBJ1-4
DNA: TGTGCCAGCAGCTTAGCCTCCTCCGGACGGAATTTTGAAAAACTGTTTTTT
CDR3: CASSLASSGRNFEKLFF